A single sample gave rise to the 20 T cell receptor beta chains below, sequenced in a study of OX40 agonist ivuxolimab in advanced cancers. Using immunoSEQ multiplex PCR, the repertoire was profiled, and TCRdb retains in-frame clones only, with some absent. The sample includes roughly 100,000 clones, approximately 90% seen only once; the top ten take around 0.47%. The specimen comprised CD4+ or CD8+ T cells sorted from blood, sampled in a trial of the OX40 agonist ivuxolimab. These receptors were collected from an adult with an advanced solid tumor such as melanoma, head and neck, liver or kidney cancer.

The V and J genes are TRBV7-2 and TRBJ2-7; D may match TRBD1 or TRBD2 (5 bases each). Germline-derived CDR1 and CDR2 are SGHTA and FQGNSA. CDR3 length equals 16 residues. V was cut by 4 bases and J by 0 bases, with 16 bases left in between. The CDR3 nucleotides read TGTGCCAGCAGCTCCCCTGGGACCAGGAGCTCCTACGAGCAGTACTTC. It codes for CASSSPGTRSSYEQYF.

The rearrangement joins TRBV27 to TRBJ1-1; 9 bases fit TRBD1. CDR1 is MNHEY and CDR2 is SMNVEV in the germline V gene (reference sequence). Losses at the gene ends were 5 bases for V and 10 bases for J; bases not matched to a gene: 8. CDR3 length: 13 amino acids. Here the CDR3 DNA reads TGTGCCAGCAGTACTAACAGGGGGCGCGGAGCTTTCTTT. Protein sequence: CASSTNRGRGAFF.

The chain uses TRBV15 and TRBJ2-1; possible D gene TRBD2, 7 bases. V was shortened by 3 bases and J by 14 bases, with 20 bases between the two germline ends. Per germline, CDR1 LNHNV and CDR2 YYDKDF (reference sequence). The CDR3 has 14 residues. This chain's CDR3 is CATSRGGGPNLEFF. CDR3 bases: TGTGCCACCAGCAGGGGAGGGGGGCCCAATTTGGAGTTCTTC.

Only a few counts were recorded for this clone. V gene TRBV11-2 combines with J gene TRBJ2-7; 9 bases are a match to TRBD2. The trim removed 3 bases at V and 5 bases at J, leaving 8 bases unmatched. The CDR3 loop spans 15 amino acids. Germline-derived CDR1 and CDR2 are SGHAT and FQNNGV. The CDR3 loop reads CASSLAIAGENEQYF. The CDR3 bases are TGTGCCAGCAGCTTGGCTATAGCGGGGGAGAACGAGCAGTACTTC.

This sequence joins TRBV7-2 and TRBJ2-3, with D perhaps matching TRBD2 (5 bases). The CDR3 spans 16 residues. Germline loops: CDR1 SGHTA, CDR2 FQGNSA. The V and J ends lost 5 bases and 4 bases respectively, with 19 bases between them. DNA for the CDR3: TGTGCCAGCAGCCAATCTTTACGGGGTGGGGCAGATACGCAGTATTTT. Protein: CASSQSLRGGADTQYF.

The chain combines TRBV16 with TRBJ1-6; unclear D gene. Germline-derived CDR1 and CDR2 are KGHSY and FQNENV. CDR3 size: 15 residues. V dropped 0 bases and J dropped 6 bases, with 9 bases sitting between them. CDR3 coding DNA: TGTGCCAGCAGCCAATCGCGGGCTTTTAATTCACCCCTCCACTTT. It codes for CASSQSRAFNSPLHF.

The V gene is TRBV6-5, the J gene TRBJ2-5, with unresolved D. There are 14 residues in the CDR3. With 6 bases removed from V and 5 bases from J, the gap between germline ends came to 16 bases. The germline CDR1 and CDR2 sequences are MNHEY and SVGAGI. The CDR3 nucleotides are TGTGCCAGCAGCTCCCTAGGACCGGAGGAGACCCAGTACTTC. Translated, it gives CASSSLGPEETQYF.

This clone was found once. J is TRBJ2-3 and V is TRBV5-1, with 8 positions matching TRBD2. The CDR3 runs to 15 residues. Per the germline V gene, CDR1 is SGHRS and CDR2 is YFSETQ. Germline trimming cut 5 bases from V and 5 bases from J; bases unmatched to any gene: 10. Here the CDR3 DNA reads TGCGCCAGCAGTGCCGGCAGCGGGGGAGGAGATACGCAGTATTTT. Translated, it gives CASSAGSGGGDTQYF. Combining the CDR3 with reference TRBV5-1 and TRBJ2-3 gives the whole variable domain KAGVTQTPRYLIKTRGQQVTLSCSPISGHRSVSWYQQTPGQGLQFLFEYFSETQRNKGNFPGRFSGRQFSNSRSEMNVSTLELGDSALYLCASSAGSGGGDTQYFGPGTRLTVL.

The J gene is TRBJ2-7, the V gene TRBV11-2; D gene unclear. Trimming left V 1 base short and J 0 bases short, with 4 bases between. Germline V lookup: CDR1 SGHAT, CDR2 FQNNGV. The CDR3 spans 13 residues. The CDR3 reads CASSLGDSYEQYF. In DNA, the CDR3 is TGTGCCAGCAGCTTAGGGGACTCCTACGAGCAGTACTTC.

This chain connects TRBV5-1 to TRBJ2-3; no clear D. The CDR3 sequence is 16 residues long. Deletions cut 3 bases from V and 0 bases from J, with 14 bases between. CDR1 is SGHRS and CDR2 is YFSETQ in the germline V gene. The CDR3 spells CASSSIPGLSTDTQYF. The CDR3, as DNA: TGCGCCAGCAGCTCAATACCGGGCCTTAGCACAGATACGCAGTATTTT. Full variable domain (missing parts from reference TRBV5-1 and TRBJ2-3): KAGVTQTPRYLIKTRGQQVTLSCSPISGHRSVSWYQQTPGQGLQFLFEYFSETQRNKGNFPGRFSGRQFSNSRSEMNVSTLELGDSALYLCASSSIPGLSTDTQYFGPGTRLTVL.

The rearrangement uses TRBV6-6 and TRBJ1-4; D remains ambiguous. Trimming pared 0 bases from V and 4 bases from J, leaving 3 bases between. Germline CDR1 and CDR2: MNHNY and SVGAGI (reference sequence). This CDR3 spans 13 amino acids. The CDR3: CASSYSSNEKLFF. The CDR3 region has the DNA TGTGCCAGCAGTTACTCGAGTAATGAAAAACTGTTTTTT.

The V and J genes are TRBV18 and TRBJ2-3, with D unclear. The CDR3 runs 15 residues. The ends were cut back, 3 bases at V and 0 bases at J, with 10 bases in the middle. In germline, CDR1 is KGHSH, CDR2 LQKENI. Written as DNA, the CDR3 is TGTGCCAGCTCACCCCAGGTGGCTAGCACAGATACGCAGTATTTT. Translating it yields CASSPQVASTDTQYF.

This rearrangement joins TRBV30 to TRBJ1-4; tentative D call: TRBD1 (5 bases). In germline, CDR1 is GTSNPN, CDR2 SVGIG (reference sequence). Between the trimmed V and J ends, which lost 1 base and 0 bases, there was a span of 6 bases. The CDR3 is made up of 14 amino acids. CDR3: CAWSGGATNEKLFF. In DNA form, the CDR3 reads TGTGCCTGGAGTGGGGGGGCAACTAATGAAAAACTGTTTTTT.

The chain recombines TRBV27 with TRBJ2-2; 8 positions agree with TRBD1. Germline values: CDR1 MNHEY, CDR2 SMNVEV (reference sequence). V was clipped by 7 bases and J by 0 bases; unmatched bases: 16. The CDR3 extends over 19 amino acids. Here the CDR3 reads CASKTLGQGVVTNTGELFF. Written as DNA, the CDR3 is TGTGCCAGCAAAACCCTTGGACAGGGCGTAGTCACGAACACCGGGGAGCTGTTTTTT.

This sequence joins TRBV30 and TRBJ2-2; no clear D. The CDR3 has 13 amino acids. V was shortened by 0 bases and J by 10 bases, with 12 bases between the two germline ends. The germline gives CDR1 GTSNPN, CDR2 SVGIG (reference sequence). CDR3 sequence reads: CAWSVSRNEELFF. The CDR3 DNA reads TGTGCCTGGAGTGTATCTCGGAACGAGGAGCTGTTTTTT.

The chain couples TRBV7-2 to TRBJ2-5, with D uncertain. Germline CDR1 and CDR2: SGHTA and FQGNSA. The V end lost 1 base, the J end lost 4 bases, and 10 bases lay between the germline ends. CDR3 length equals 14 residues. The CDR3: CASSLVGGRETQYF. The CDR3, as DNA: TGTGCCAGCAGCTTAGTTGGCGGACGAGAGACCCAGTACTTC.

The chain links TRBV30 to TRBJ1-1; no firm D call. V shed 2 bases and J shed 10 bases, with 11 bases lying between them. The germline V gene has CDR1 GTSNPN and CDR2 SVGIG (reference sequence). The CDR3 is 11 residues long. This CDR3 reads CAWSRRGRAFF. CDR3 nucleotides: TGTGCCTGGAGTAGACGAGGGAGAGCTTTCTTT.

The chain is built from TRBV4-2 and TRBJ1-5; the D gene is possibly TRBD1 (6 bases). The CDR3 contains 18 residues. CDR1 LGHNA and CDR2 YNFKEQ come from the germline V gene. V lost 0 bases and J 1 base, leaving 16 bases between the germline ends. CDR3 protein: CASSQDRGGQLSNQPQHF. The DNA for the CDR3 is TGTGCCAGCAGCCAAGATCGAGGGGGTCAGCTGAGCAATCAGCCCCAGCATTTT.

The genes are TRBV6-5 and TRBJ1-3, with unresolved D. V was pared by 7 bases and J by 10 bases, with 20 bases between. The CDR3 extends over 14 amino acids. CDR1 MNHEY and CDR2 SVGAGI come from the germline V gene. As DNA, the CDR3 is TGTGCCAGCATCTTGGGAGTCGGGCAAGGGACCATATATTTT. Amino acid sequence: CASILGVGQGTIYF.

The J gene is TRBJ1-2, the V gene TRBV28; D is unclear. V was clipped by 5 bases and J by 6 bases, with 13 bases between them. There are 13 residues in the CDR3. From germline, CDR1 is MDHEN and CDR2 SYDVKM. DNA for the CDR3: TGTGCCAGCAGTCCCGGGCCCTGGGATGGCTACACCTTC. Its translation is CASSPGPWDGYTF.